This T cell receptor beta chain was recorded in a study of CD8 T cells in ankylosing spondylitis. This clonotype was found many times. What it binds is unknown. TCRdb reanalysed the 5' RACE reads using MiXCR and keeps one entry per CDR3 protein. The table has some 840,000 distinct CDR3 sequences, about 10% seen once. Study-wide points: What appeared characteristic of ankylosing spondylitis blood was a TCR beta motif of about eight highly homologous variants.

Germline V CDR1 and CDR2: SGHTA, FQGNSA. The CDR3 runs to 13 residues. Deletions cut 3 bases from V and 5 bases from J, with 10 bases between. The TCR originated in a male donor with ankylosing spondylitis. Sequencing used blood, either unsorted or a sorted T cell fraction (not recorded which). The J gene is TRBJ1-1, the V gene TRBV7-2; D gene ambiguous. This CDR3 is CASSFKGSTEAFF. The CDR3 coding sequence is TGTGCCAGCAGCTTCAAGGGTTCGACTGAAGCTTTCTTT.